These 9 T cell receptor beta chains originate from one sample sequenced in a study of cytomegalovirus exposure and HLA in healthy donors. Use of 60 Vbeta and 13 Jbeta primers characterized the PCR. Assay used: immunoSEQ multiplex PCR; TCRdb lists only in-frame clones, some missing. The top ten clones hold over 1% of a sample with approximately 140,000 clones, roughly 73% of them seen once. The material sequenced was PBMCs. These receptors were obtained from a woman aged 40 to 50 in good health and CMV-seronegative.

J is TRBJ2-7 and V is TRBV6-4; 7 bases agree with TRBD1. Germline CDR1 reads MRHNA; CDR2 reads SNTAGT. Trimming took 2 bases from V and 4 from J; bases not matched to a gene: 14. This CDR3 region has 17 residues. CDR3 amino acids: CASSDQGGVRVWYEQYV. The CDR3 DNA reads as TGTGCCAGCAGTGACCAAGGGGGCGTGAGAGTATGGTACGAGCAGTACGTC.

The rearrangement joins TRBV5-1 to TRBJ1-2; 12 positions agree with TRBD1. Trimming at V came to 3 bases and at J to 3 bases, leaving 9 bases not matched to a gene. Germline values: CDR1 SGHRS, CDR2 YFSETQ. The CDR3 covers 17 residues. The CDR3 nucleotides are TGCGCCAGCAGCTACCGGGACAGGGGGCGCGTAGACTATGGCTACACCTTC. It yields the protein CASSYRDRGRVDYGYTF.

This chain connects TRBV6-6 to TRBJ1-6, with 9 bases matching TRBD1. Germline lookup yields CDR1 MNHNY and CDR2 SVGAGI (reference sequence). The junction had 8 bases not matched to a gene; V was cut back by 6 bases and J by 11 bases. The CDR3 is 14 amino acids. The CDR3 reads CASRWDRESAPLHF. The CDR3 DNA is TGTGCCAGCAGATGGGACAGGGAAAGTGCACCCCTCCACTTT.

The rearrangement uses TRBV10-3 and TRBJ2-1, with 8 bases that match TRBD2. V lost 2 bases to trimming and J lost 9 bases; unmatched junction nucleotides: 12. The germline gives CDR1 ENHRY, CDR2 SYGVKD. The CDR3 runs to 16 residues. Here the CDR3 DNA reads TGTGCCATCAGTGAGCCCCGGGGGGGCTTATCCGGTGAGCAGTTCTTC. Translation gives CAISEPRGGLSGEQFF.

This chain links TRBV2 with TRBJ2-1, with TRBD2 matching over 14 bases. V gave up 8 bases and J gave up 7 bases; unmatched junction bases: 7. Germline V CDR1 and CDR2: SNHLY, FYNNEI. The CDR3 spans 15 residues. The CDR3 region is CASLIGLAGGNEQFF. The CDR3 DNA reads TGTGCCAGCTTGATCGGACTAGCGGGGGGTAATGAGCAGTTCTTC.

The chain couples TRBV6-6 to TRBJ1-2, with TRBD1 matching 7 bases. The germline V gene encodes CDR1 MNHNY and CDR2 SVGAGI (reference sequence). This CDR3 spans 14 amino acids. Trimming took 7 bases from V and 4 from J; bases not matched to a gene: 9. DNA for the CDR3: TGTGCCAGCACCCCGGGACAGAAGGTCTATGGCTACACCTTC. It is translated as CASTPGQKVYGYTF.

V is TRBV2 and J is TRBJ2-4; 10 nucleotides agree with TRBD1. The CDR3 covers 16 residues. Germline V gives CDR1 SNHLY, CDR2 FYNNEI. With V trimmed by 5 bases and J by 4 bases, 8 bases remained unmatched. The DNA of the CDR3 is TGTGCCAGCAGTTCCGGGACAGGGGTTACTAAAAACATTCAGTACTTC. This gives the protein CASSSGTGVTKNIQYF.

The chain couples TRBV5-3 to TRBJ2-7, with TRBD2 matching 10 bases. Being an ORF, TRBV5-3 has a function that is uncertain. This CDR3 comprises 16 residues. V shed 2 bases, J shed 4 bases, and the junction held 9 bases outside the gene matches. CDR3 sequence reads: CARSFLLAGRRYEQYV. For the CDR3, the DNA is TGTGCCAGAAGCTTCTTACTAGCGGGGAGAAGGTACGAGCAGTACGTC.

This clone is a singleton in its sample. V usage is TRBV7-9 and J usage is TRBJ1-6, with TRBD1 as a possible D gene (6 bases). There are 16 residues in the CDR3. CDR1 and CDR2 (germline): SEHNR, FQNEAQ (reference sequence). The germline V and J ends were trimmed by 5 bases and 8 bases, with 19 bases remaining between them. The CDR3 is CASSLYRQERYSPLHF. As DNA, the CDR3 is TGTGCCAGCAGCCTATACAGACAGGAGCGGTATTCACCCCTCCACTTT.